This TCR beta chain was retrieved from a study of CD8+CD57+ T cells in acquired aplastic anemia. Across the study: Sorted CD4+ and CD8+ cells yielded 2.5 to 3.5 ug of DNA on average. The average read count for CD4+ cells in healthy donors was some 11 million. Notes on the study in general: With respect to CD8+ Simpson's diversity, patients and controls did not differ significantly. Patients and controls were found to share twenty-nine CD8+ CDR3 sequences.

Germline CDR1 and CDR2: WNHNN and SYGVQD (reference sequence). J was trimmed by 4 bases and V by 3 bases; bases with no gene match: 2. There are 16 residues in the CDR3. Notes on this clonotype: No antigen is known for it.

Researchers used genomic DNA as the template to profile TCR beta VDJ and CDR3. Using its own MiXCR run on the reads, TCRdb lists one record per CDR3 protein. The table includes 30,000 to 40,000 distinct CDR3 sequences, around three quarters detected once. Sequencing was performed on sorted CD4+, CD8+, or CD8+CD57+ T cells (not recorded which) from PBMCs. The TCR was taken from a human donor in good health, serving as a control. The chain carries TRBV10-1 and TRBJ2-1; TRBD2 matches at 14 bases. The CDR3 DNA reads TGCGCCAGCAGTGAAGGGACTAGCGGGGGATACAATGAGCAGTTCTTC. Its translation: CASSEGTSGGYNEQFF.